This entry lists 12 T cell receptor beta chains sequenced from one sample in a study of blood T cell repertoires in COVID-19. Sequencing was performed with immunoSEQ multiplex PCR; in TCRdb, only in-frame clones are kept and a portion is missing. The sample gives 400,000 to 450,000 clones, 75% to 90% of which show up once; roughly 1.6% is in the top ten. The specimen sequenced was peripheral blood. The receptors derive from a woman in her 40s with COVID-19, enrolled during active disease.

Written as DNA, the CDR3 is TGTGCCAGCTCACCGGGGACAGGGGGCGAGACTATTAGTGGCTACACCTTC. Protein sequence: CASSPGTGGETISGYTF. The V and J genes are TRBV18 and TRBJ1-2; TRBD1 matches at 12 bases. Germline CDR1 and CDR2: KGHSH and LQKENI. J gave up 7 bases and V 3 bases, and 12 bases lay outside the gene matches. This CDR3 is built from 17 residues.

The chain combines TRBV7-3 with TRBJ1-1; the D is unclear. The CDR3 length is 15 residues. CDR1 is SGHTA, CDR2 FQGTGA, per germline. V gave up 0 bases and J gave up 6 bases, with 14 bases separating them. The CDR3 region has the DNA TGTGCCAGCAGCTTAACGGGCAGTTATCATCCTGAAGCTTTCTTT. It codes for CASSLTGSYHPEAFF.

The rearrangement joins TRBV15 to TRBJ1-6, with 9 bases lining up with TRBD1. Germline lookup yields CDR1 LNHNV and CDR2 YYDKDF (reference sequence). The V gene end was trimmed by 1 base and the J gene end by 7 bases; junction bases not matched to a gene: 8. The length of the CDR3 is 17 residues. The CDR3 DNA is TGTGCCACCAGCAGAGCCCCCGGGACAGGGAAAAATTCACCCCTCCACTTT. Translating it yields CATSRAPGTGKNSPLHF.

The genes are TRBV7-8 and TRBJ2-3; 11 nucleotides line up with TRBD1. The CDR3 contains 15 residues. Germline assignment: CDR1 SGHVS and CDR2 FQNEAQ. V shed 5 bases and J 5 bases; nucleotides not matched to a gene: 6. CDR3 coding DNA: TGTGCCAGCAGCGGACGGACAGGGGGCCTAGATACGCAGTATTTT. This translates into CASSGRTGGLDTQYF.

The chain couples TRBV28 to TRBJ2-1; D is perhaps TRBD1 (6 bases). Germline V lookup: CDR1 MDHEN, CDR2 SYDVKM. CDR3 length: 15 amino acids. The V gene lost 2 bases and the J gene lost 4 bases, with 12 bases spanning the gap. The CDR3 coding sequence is TGTGCCAGCAGTTTAGGGGACATAAGGTACAATGAGCAGTTCTTC. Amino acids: CASSLGDIRYNEQFF.

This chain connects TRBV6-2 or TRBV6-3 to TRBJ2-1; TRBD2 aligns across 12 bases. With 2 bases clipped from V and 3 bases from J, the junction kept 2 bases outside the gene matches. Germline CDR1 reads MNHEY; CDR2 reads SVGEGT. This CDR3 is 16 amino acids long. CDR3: CASSYPSGRDYNEQFF. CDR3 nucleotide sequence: TGTGCCAGCAGTTACCCTAGCGGGAGGGACTACAATGAGCAGTTCTTC.

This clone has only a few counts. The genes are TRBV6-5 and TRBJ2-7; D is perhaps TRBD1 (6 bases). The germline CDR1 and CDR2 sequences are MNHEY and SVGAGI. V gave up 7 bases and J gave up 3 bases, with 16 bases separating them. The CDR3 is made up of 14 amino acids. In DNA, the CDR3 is TGTGCCAGCATCTGGGAAAACAGGGACTACGAGCAGTACTTC. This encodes CASIWENRDYEQYF.

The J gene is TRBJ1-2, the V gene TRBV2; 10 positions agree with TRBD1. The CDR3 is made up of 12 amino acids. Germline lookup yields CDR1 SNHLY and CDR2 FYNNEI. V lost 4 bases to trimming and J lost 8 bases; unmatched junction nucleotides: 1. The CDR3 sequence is CASSGQGAGYTF. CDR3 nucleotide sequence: TGTGCCAGCAGTGGACAGGGGGCCGGCTACACCTTC.

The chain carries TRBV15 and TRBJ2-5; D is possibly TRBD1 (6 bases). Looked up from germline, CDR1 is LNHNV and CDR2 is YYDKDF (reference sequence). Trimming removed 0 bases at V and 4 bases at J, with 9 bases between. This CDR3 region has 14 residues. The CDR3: CATSRDPQGETQYF. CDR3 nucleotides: TGTGCCACCAGCAGAGATCCACAGGGAGAGACCCAGTACTTC. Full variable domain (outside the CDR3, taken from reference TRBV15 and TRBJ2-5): DAMVIQNPRYQVTQFGKPVTLSCSQTLNHNVMYWYQQKSSQAPKLLFHYYDKDFNNEADTPDNFQSRRPNTSFCFLDIRSPGLGDTAMYLCATSRDPQGETQYFGPGTRLLVL.

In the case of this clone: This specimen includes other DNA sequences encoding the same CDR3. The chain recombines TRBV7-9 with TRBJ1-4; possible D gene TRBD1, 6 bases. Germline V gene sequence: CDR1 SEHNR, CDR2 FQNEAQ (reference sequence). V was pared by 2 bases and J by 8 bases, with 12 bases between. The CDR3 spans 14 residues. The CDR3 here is CASSLSTGGEKLFF. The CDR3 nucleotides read TGTGCCAGCAGCTTATCGACAGGTGGGGAAAAACTGTTTTTT.

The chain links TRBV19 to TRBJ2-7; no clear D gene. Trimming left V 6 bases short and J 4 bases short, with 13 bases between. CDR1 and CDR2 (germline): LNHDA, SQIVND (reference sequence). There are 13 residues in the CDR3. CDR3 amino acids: CASSLRAFYEQYF. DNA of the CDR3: TGTGCCAGTAGCCTCCGCGCTTTTTACGAGCAGTACTTC.

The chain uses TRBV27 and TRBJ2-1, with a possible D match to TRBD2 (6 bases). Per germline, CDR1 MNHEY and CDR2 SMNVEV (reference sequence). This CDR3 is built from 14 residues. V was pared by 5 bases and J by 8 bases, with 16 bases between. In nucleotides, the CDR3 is TGTGCCAGCAGTCAACCCCAGTGGGGGGATGAGCAGTTCTTC. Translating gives CASSQPQWGDEQFF.